A single sample gave rise to the 20 T cell receptor beta chains below, sequenced in a study of vaccination effects on CD4 cells after COVID-19. Using viral peptide pools, the ViraFEST assay grew out antigen-specific CD4+ T cells prior to sequencing. On day 10 of culture, CD4+ T cells were separated out. Two doses of BNT162b2 or mRNA-1273 vaccine were administered to participants. No cognate antigen is known for these TCRs. Clones were sequenced by immunoSEQ multiplex PCR, and TCRdb holds only the in-frame ones, with some missing. This sample yields about 66,000 clones, of which roughly 79% are seen a single time; around 0.9% belongs to the top ten. Sequencing was performed on CD4+ T cells from PBMCs cultured with HCoV-OC43 spike peptides, taken after COVID-19 vaccination. The sample's subset: HCoV-OC43 spike overlapping peptide pool stimulation. Source of these receptors: a human donor who received a COVID-19 vaccine.

V is TRBV24-1 and J is TRBJ1-2, with D perhaps TRBD1 (5 bases). The CDR3 totals 13 residues. Germline CDR1 reads KGHDR; CDR2 reads SFDVKD. Trimming stripped 3 bases from V and 8 bases from J, with 12 bases between. CDR3 DNA: TGTGCCACCAGTGATCTGGGGCTTTTGGGCTACACCTTC. Protein: CATSDLGLLGYTF.

This clone has more than one count but fewer than ten. This sequence joins TRBV7-9 and TRBJ1-4; D is undetermined. The CDR3 has 16 residues. Deletions cut 0 bases from V and 8 bases from J, with 16 bases between. CDR1 and CDR2 from the germline V gene are SEHNR and FQNEAQ (reference sequence). The CDR3 here is CASSLAQRLIGEKLFF. CDR3 bases: TGTGCCAGCAGCTTAGCTCAGCGATTAATCGGGGAAAAACTGTTTTTT. The full variable domain, its missing parts supplied by reference TRBV7-9 and TRBJ1-4, is DTGVSQNPRHKITKRGQNVTFRCDPISEHNRLYWYRQTLGQGPEFLTYFQNEAQLEKSRLLSDRFSAERPKGSFSTLEIQRTEQGDSAMYLCASSLAQRLIGEKLFFGSGTQLSVL.

The chain links TRBV3-1 (or the pseudogene TRBV3-2) to TRBJ2-5; 13 bases are shared with TRBD2. Germline V CDR1 and CDR2: LGHDT, YNNKEL (reference sequence). The J segment lost 5 bases and the V segment lost 4 bases, leaving 10 bases of the junction unmatched. The CDR3 sequence is 17 residues long. CDR3 amino acids: CASSPLRTSGGSETQYF. The CDR3 nucleotides read TGTGCCAGCAGCCCCCTCAGGACTAGCGGGGGTTCGGAGACCCAGTACTTC.

The chain uses TRBV23-1 and TRBJ1-3; D remains unclear. TRBV23-1 has ORF status, its function being uncertain. The CDR3 is 17 amino acids. V was clipped by 0 bases and J by 0 bases, with 12 bases between them. The CDR3 here is CASSQSPLRFSGNTIYF. DNA for the CDR3: TGCGCCAGCAGTCAATCTCCCCTGCGGTTCTCTGGAAACACCATATATTTT.

The rearrangement uses TRBV6-5 and TRBJ2-3, with 11 bases that match TRBD1. The CDR3 covers 15 residues. The V segment lost 6 bases and the J segment 2 bases; nucleotides outside the gene matches: 4. The germline CDR1 and CDR2 sequences are MNHEY and SVGAGI. The CDR3: CASRRDRGITDTQYF. DNA for the CDR3: TGTGCCAGCAGACGGGACAGGGGGATCACAGATACGCAGTATTTT.

The chain recombines TRBV7-2 with TRBJ2-3; 8 bases are a match to TRBD1. This CDR3 is built from 17 residues. The J segment lost 0 bases and the V segment lost 5 bases, leaving 10 bases of the junction unmatched. Germline lookup yields CDR1 SGHTA and CDR2 FQGNSA. CDR3 nucleotides: TGTGCCAGCAGCCCACGGACAGGGAAGTCTAGCACAGATACGCAGTATTTT. This gives the protein CASSPRTGKSSTDTQYF.

J is TRBJ2-5 and V is TRBV7-9; D remains ambiguous. The CDR3 has 13 residues. Looked up from germline, CDR1 is SEHNR and CDR2 is FQNEAQ (reference sequence). V shed 2 bases and J shed 1 base, with 5 bases lying between them. This chain's CDR3 is CASSLRGQETQYF. For the CDR3, the DNA is TGTGCCAGCAGCTTACGCGGCCAAGAGACCCAGTACTTC.

The chain employs TRBV5-5 and TRBJ1-6; possible D gene TRBD1, 5 bases. This CDR3 is built from 14 residues. The ends were cut back, 2 bases at V and 11 bases at J, with 14 bases in the middle. CDR1 is SGHKS and CDR2 is YYEKEE in the germline V gene (reference sequence). The CDR3 coding sequence is TGTGCCAGCAGCTTCCTTCCCCCAGGGACACCCCTCCACTTT. Protein product: CASSFLPPGTPLHF.

The CDR3 bases are TGCGCCAGCAGCCCCGGGACAGACTACACAGATACGCAGTATTTT. Amino acids: CASSPGTDYTDTQYF. The chain carries TRBV5-1 and TRBJ2-3, with 7 bases lining up with TRBD1. Trimming cost V 4 bases and J 2 bases; bases outside gene matches: 7. This CDR3 has 15 residues. Germline V CDR1 and CDR2: SGHRS, YFSETQ. Full variable domain (outside the CDR3, taken from reference TRBV5-1 and TRBJ2-3): KAGVTQTPRYLIKTRGQQVTLSCSPISGHRSVSWYQQTPGQGLQFLFEYFSETQRNKGNFPGRFSGRQFSNSRSEMNVSTLELGDSALYLCASSPGTDYTDTQYFGPGTRLTVL.

This clone was observed a handful of times. The CDR3 DNA reads TGCGCCAGCAGCTTGTCCGGGGTAGCGGGGAACTTCTCCTACAATGAGCAGTTCTTC. Amino acids: CASSLSGVAGNFSYNEQFF. The chain combines TRBV5-1 with TRBJ2-1, with 8 bases fitting TRBD2. The V gene end was trimmed by 1 base and the J gene end by 0 bases; junction bases not matched to a gene: 12. The CDR3 consists of 19 residues. Looked up from germline, CDR1 is SGHRS and CDR2 is YFSETQ.

The chain carries TRBV18 and TRBJ2-5, with 8 bases matching TRBD1. The CDR3 runs to 14 residues. Germline V CDR1 and CDR2: KGHSH, LQKENI. V was pared by 3 bases and J by 3 bases, with 3 bases of the junction left unmatched. The CDR3: CASSPGQVKETQYF. As DNA, the CDR3 is TGTGCCAGCTCACCGGGACAGGTTAAAGAGACCCAGTACTTC.

The chain couples TRBV5-8 to TRBJ2-5; 9 nucleotides align to TRBD2. The CDR3 sequence is 14 residues long. Looked up from germline, CDR1 is SGHTS and CDR2 is YDEGEE. The V gene end was trimmed by 2 bases and the J gene end by 4 bases; junction bases not matched to a gene: 3. The CDR3 DNA reads as TGTGCCAGCAGCTTCCTAGCGGGGTTAGAGACCCAGTACTTC. Its protein is CASSFLAGLETQYF.

The chain recombines TRBV5-4 with TRBJ1-1, with 7 bases fitting TRBD1. The germline V gene encodes CDR1 SGHNT and CDR2 YYREEE (reference sequence). Trimming removed 4 bases from V and 0 bases from J; junction bases left unmatched: 6. The CDR3 has 15 residues. CDR3 amino acids: CASSLSDRVNTEAFF. In DNA, the CDR3 is TGTGCCAGCAGCCTAAGTGACAGGGTGAACACTGAAGCTTTCTTT. The full variable domain, with the rest looked up from reference TRBV5-4 and TRBJ1-1, is ETGVTQSPTHLIKTRGQQVTLRCSSQSGHNTVSWYQQALGQGPQFIFQYYREEENGRGNFPPRFSGLQFPNYSSELNVNALELDDSALYLCASSLSDRVNTEAFFGQGTRLTVV.

The chain recombines TRBV19 with TRBJ2-2; 9 nucleotides align to TRBD1. Germline assignment: CDR1 LNHDA and CDR2 SQIVND (reference sequence). Losses at the gene ends were 6 bases for V and 9 bases for J; bases not matched to a gene: 11. CDR3 length equals 15 residues. The CDR3 DNA reads as TGTGCCAGTAGCGCGGGACAGGGTGGACCCCGGGAGCTGTTTTTT. This gives the protein CASSAGQGGPRELFF.

This clone has just a few counts. The J gene is TRBJ2-4, the V gene TRBV3-1 (or the pseudogene TRBV3-2); TRBD1 matches 9 bases. Germline CDR1 is LGHDT and CDR2 is YNNKEL (reference sequence). The ends lost 5 bases at V and 6 bases at J; junction bases unmatched: 11. The CDR3 spans 16 residues. The CDR3 sequence: CASSSYTGQGRNIQYF. In nucleotides, the CDR3 is TGTGCCAGCAGCTCTTACACGGGACAGGGTAGAAACATTCAGTACTTC.

The J gene is TRBJ2-7, the V gene TRBV6-2 or TRBV6-3, with 9 bases identical to TRBD2. In germline, CDR1 is MNHEY, CDR2 SVGEGT. Trimming cost V 2 bases and J 2 bases; bases outside gene matches: 4. The CDR3 is 15 amino acids. The CDR3 DNA reads as TGTGCCAGCAGTTACACTAGCGGGTTTACCTACGAGCAGTACGTC. This sequence encodes CASSYTSGFTYEQYV.

The V call is TRBV18, the J call TRBJ1-1, with D unclear. CDR3 length: 16 residues. The V and J ends lost 8 bases and 2 bases respectively, with 21 bases between them. Germline V CDR1 and CDR2: KGHSH, LQKENI. CDR3 protein: CASITTNTATNTEAFF. In DNA form, the CDR3 reads TGTGCCAGCATCACCACTAATACGGCTACCAACACTGAAGCTTTCTTT.

The chain has TRBV19 and TRBJ2-1; a weak D match, TRBD1 (6 bases). This CDR3 comprises 15 residues. Trimming took off 4 bases at V and 0 bases at J, with 10 bases between the two ends. Germline CDR1 LNHDA, CDR2 SQIVND (reference sequence). The CDR3 loop is CASSSTGFSYNEQFF. The CDR3 DNA is TGTGCCAGTAGTAGTACAGGGTTCTCCTACAATGAGCAGTTCTTC.

The rearrangement joins TRBV7-9 to TRBJ2-5; 11 nucleotides line up with TRBD2. CDR3 length equals 15 residues. V lost 0 bases and J lost 5; bases outside the gene matches: 2. CDR1 is SEHNR and CDR2 is FQNEAQ in the germline V gene (reference sequence). The CDR3 DNA follows: TGTGCCAGCAGCTTAGCTAGCGGGGGGGCCGAGACCCAGTACTTC. This gives the protein CASSLASGGAETQYF. Combining the CDR3 with reference TRBV7-9 and TRBJ2-5 gives the whole variable domain DTGVSQNPRHKITKRGQNVTFRCDPISEHNRLYWYRQTLGQGPEFLTYFQNEAQLEKSRLLSDRFSAERPKGSFSTLEIQRTEQGDSAMYLCASSLASGGAETQYFGPGTRLLVL.

This chain joins TRBV6-6 and TRBJ2-3; the D gene is possibly TRBD1 (5 bases). Trimming took 3 bases from V and 13 from J, leaving 14 bases between them. Germline V gene lookup returns CDR1 MNHNY and CDR2 SVGAGI (reference sequence). The CDR3 sequence is 12 residues long. CDR3 region: CASSYDETAKYF. The CDR3 bases are TGTGCCAGCAGTTATGACGAGACAGCAAAGTATTTT.